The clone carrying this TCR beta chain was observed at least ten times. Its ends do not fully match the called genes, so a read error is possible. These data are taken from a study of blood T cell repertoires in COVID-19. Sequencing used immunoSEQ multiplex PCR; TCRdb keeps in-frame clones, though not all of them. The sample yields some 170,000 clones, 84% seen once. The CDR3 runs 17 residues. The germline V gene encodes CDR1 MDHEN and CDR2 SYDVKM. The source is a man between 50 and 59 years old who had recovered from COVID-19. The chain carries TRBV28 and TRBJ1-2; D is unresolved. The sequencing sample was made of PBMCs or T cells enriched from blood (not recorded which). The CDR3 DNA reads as TGCTCCTGCGGTAAACGGGGTTATCCCATAACTAACTATGGCTACACCTTC. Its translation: CSCGKRGYPITNYGYTF.